This paragraph covers one T cell receptor beta chain sequence. The sample belongs to a study of blood T cell repertoires in COVID-19. About the research overall: The United States, Italy and Spain supplied acute and convalescent COVID-19 samples. In each case, the material was cDNA or gDNA derived from T cells, B-cell-depleted T cells, or PBMCs.

Per the original data handling: Amplification of reference gene primers was used by the study to estimate nucleated cell counts. Profiled with immunoSEQ multiplex PCR; TCRdb holds only in-frame clones, not every one. D and trimming come from the DNA, and the V and J calls and clone size come from that table. The sample records some 50,000 clones, about 79% being singletons. The sequenced material came from peripheral blood. The origin of this receptor is a human donor in a cohort sampled during active COVID-19.

The CDR3 region has the DNA TGTGCCAGCAGCCCCGGGACAGGGGGACTTTATGGCTACACCTTC. Its protein product is CASSPGTGGLYGYTF. This sequence joins TRBV6-6 and TRBJ1-2, with TRBD1 matching 11 bases. V trimming: 6 bases; J trimming: 5 bases; junction bases outside the gene matches: 8. Germline loops: CDR1 MNHNY, CDR2 SVGAGI (reference sequence). The CDR3 totals 15 residues.